This T cell receptor beta chain was observed in a study of cytomegalovirus exposure and HLA in healthy donors (TCRdb year 2017). About the investigation overall: An earlier analysis of roughly 500 of the donors reported 276 Gb of sequence data and more than 90 million unique TCR beta sequences from about 200 million T cells. Approximately 300 gigabases of sequencing data and 70 million to 100 million unique TCR sequences made up an early release that covered some 640 HLA-typed donors. The genetic ancestry cluster associated with self-reported Caucasian donors included about four fifths of the 300 to 400 genotyped donors. The study aimed to test whether cataloging public T cell receptors could reveal signatures of past pathogen exposure. The study profiled the T cell repertoires of hundreds of subjects by immunosequencing and related them to cytomegalovirus serostatus. Along with the approximately 700-subject first cohort, a separate validation cohort of around 120 different subjects was used. To predict cytomegalovirus infection status, the study combined high-throughput TCR immunosequencing, statistical association of individual TCRs with disease status, and machine learning. A later analysis re-examined previously published TCR beta repertoires from more than 550 donors and added high-resolution HLA genotyping to investigate patterns of TCR occurrence. Rather than using new phenotypic data, the later analysis identified candidate immune exposures from TCR beta sequences and from how often those sequences occurred across donors. In an earlier analysis of 550 to 700 of the donors, high-throughput TCR beta sequencing was used to judge whether each TCR beta V gene segment behaved as functional or pseudogenic. Donor age, sex, ethnicity and CMV serostatus were compiled alongside the repertoire data. A later genetic analysis took genome-wide SNP genotypes for about 55% of the 666 donors and used that subset as a discovery cohort. All discovery cohort repertoires had been generated on a single sequencing platform. HLA typing covered class I and class II loci at four-digit resolution. The number of donors typed differed by locus, with about 629-640 for A, B, C, DRB1 and DQB1, around 500 for DQA1, 606 for DPA1, and approximately 470 for DPB1. Four or five DR-DQ haplotypes were handled as single units for association and clustering because linkage in the cohort was strong. Among some 400 genotyped donors of the cohort, an average of approximately 220,000 unique TCR beta nucleotide sequences was sequenced per donor, of which about 19% were non-productive. Study-level results and caveats: In both the original and validation cohorts, the classifier was reported to diagnose cytomegalovirus status with high specificity and sensitivity. V-gene and J-gene trimming of TCR beta chains was associated with a missense DCLRE1C variant in a later genetic analysis, and the association was replicated in an independent cohort. HLA typing was unavailable for some donors at each locus, so association tests used only the typed subset. Some IMGT-functional V segments, including TRBV6-2 and TRBV6-3, could not be distinguished by the 87-base-pair reads and were therefore excluded. In a later analysis, TCR association rates were found to vary across HLA loci, with the most associated TCRs seen for DRB1 alleles and the fewest for HLA-C alleles. Because counts were too low, roughly 18 rarely observed V segments, including chromosome 9 orphons, were left out of the earlier analysis of some 640 of the donors. A later analysis associated around 16,000 TCR beta sequences with specific HLA alleles at a false discovery rate of 0.05. Compared with the approximately 720-donor mean, donors in an Asian-associated ancestry cluster had fewer N-insertions in productive TCRs, according to a later genetic analysis. An earlier analysis of several hundred of the donors showed that most TCR beta V segments appeared in productive rearrangements either about 90% or about 30% of the time, which broadly matched IMGT annotations. The presence/absence analyses assumed that sequencing depth was roughly uniform across donors, and that assumption may not be true. A further reported finding was that TCR beta sequences accurately predicted the HLA-A and HLA-B alleles for most subjects in the first cohort. The cohort was sequenced for TCR beta chains only, and without alpha or paired-chain data the features that could be detected were limited. The authors suggested that the approach could potentially be extended to other disease states and immunological phenotypes. CMV serostatus was the only immune exposure information available for the cohort. While some public TCRs were present in many individuals, most TCR sequences turned up only very rarely across donors. A cluster of highly shared sequence variants was judged likely to be a technical artifact of the sequencing pipeline. In a later analysis, HLA-associated TCR beta chains showed more clonal expansion and lower generation probabilities than non-associated chains that were equally common. Correlated functional status among segregating V segments might be attributable to linkage disequilibrium, but an unknown experimental factor could not be ruled out. In a later analysis, most CMV-associated TCR beta chains were found to appear HLA-restricted, with HLA associations seemingly driven largely by CMV exposure. A few of the identified cytomegalovirus-associated TCR beta chains were confirmed in vitro to be specific for cytomegalovirus antigens. Strong co-occurrence of HLA alleles, especially DR and DQ, made assigning TCR associations to individual alleles difficult. In a later analysis, several top co-occurrence clusters were reported to appear linked to parvovirus B19, influenza, CMV and Epstein-Barr virus. The study gave a list of around 170 TCR beta chains associated with cytomegalovirus.

The cohort was made up of around 720 healthy bone marrow donors. At the time of sampling, all cohort members were nominally healthy, though unrecorded immune exposures were likely present. The donor was CMV seronegative and was included in the group of a few hundred seronegative cohort members. A peripheral blood sample was collected from each donor, and TCR beta sequencing was performed on peripheral blood mononuclear cells. The Qiagen DNeasy Blood Extraction Kit was used to extract genomic DNA from the blood cell samples. CDR1 and CDR2, looked up from the germline V gene, are SGHVS and FNYEAQ. CDR3 length: 16 amino acids, cysteine to phenylalanine. Left in the record is the CDR3 DNA by itself, 48 bases read in frame from the first base. Trimming removed 5 bases from V and 4 bases from J, leaving 20 bases between the germline ends. Libraries came from the immunoSEQ multiplex PCR assay. The multiplex PCR relied on a mix of 60 forward primers for TCR Vbeta segments and 13 reverse primers for TCR Jbeta segments. A multiplex PCR assay on genomic DNA amplified the CDR3 region of rearranged TCR beta genes. The amplified TCR beta libraries were sequenced on the Illumina HiSeq System as 87-base-pair reads. In the paper's pipeline: Across the 670 or so repertoires, a later analysis counted approximately 75 million unique TCR beta chains, about 10 million of which were shared by at least two donors. Raw reads were error-corrected and collapsed into unique sequences with a nearest-neighbor algorithm that merged closely related sequences to remove PCR and sequencing errors. CDR3 sequences were aligned to IMGT reference sequences to assign V, D and J gene segments. For a sequence to be retained, at least a six-nucleotide match to both a V gene segment and a J gene segment was required. Rearrangements were called productive when the CDR3 lacked stop codons and stayed in frame with V and J; all others were non-productive. Following IMGT convention, CDR3 was defined as the stretch from the second conserved V-encoded cysteine up to the conserved J-encoded phenylalanine. Sequences without an unambiguous match to a single V gene segment were excluded from the earlier analysis of a few hundred of the donors. An earlier analysis of 587 of the donors called V segments functional above 56.7% productive rearrangements and segregating when the between-donor standard deviation exceeded 5%. A statistical classification framework was built for diagnosing cytomegalovirus status from the catalog of TCR beta chain sequences. V and J gene assignment, in a later analysis, came from comparing TCR nucleotide sequences with IMGT/GENE-DB human TR gene sequences. A later analysis assigned CDR3 sequences and most-parsimonious VDJ recombination scenarios with the TCRdist pipeline. In a later analysis, each TCR beta chain was defined by its CDR3 amino acid sequence together with its V-gene family, and reads lacking a unique V-gene family were excluded. To address suspected cross-contamination and a sequencing artifact, a later analysis removed a few hundred highly shared, low-generation-probability nucleotide sequences. A later analysis calculated a clonal expansion index for each public chain from normalized within-repertoire ranks of inferred template counts. In a later analysis, generation probabilities were computed using a VDJ recombination model fitted to out-of-frame rearrangements, and the results were checked against IGoR. In a later analysis, TCR-TCR, TCR-HLA and TCR-CMV co-occurrence was scored with hypergeometric tests, and a repertoire-size bias correction was applied to TCR pairs. To estimate false discovery rates, a later analysis permuted the HLA or CMV assignments 20 times. In a later analysis, co-occurring TCRs were grouped using DBSCAN, and TCRdist sequence similarity was added for clustering within HLA-allele-positive subsets. Repertoires with fewer than 30,000 or more than 120,000 public chains, plus five repertoires with anomalous nucleotide sharing, were excluded from co-occurrence clustering. The table was pulled from immuneACCESS by TCRdb, which kept in-frame rearrangements only. Such tables lose some clones; where checked, under half of the loss comes from unresolved V genes, and the rest has no known cause. The V and J calls and clone size are taken from that table; D and trimming were inferred from the DNA. The sample table holds some 110,000 clones, of which about 80% were seen once. Together, the top ten hold less than 2.5% of the sample.

Turning to this clone: What this receptor recognizes is not known. No much larger clone is present one base from it, and per-base qualities are unavailable.

Sequenced input: PBMCs. This clonotype was obtained from a man aged 25 to 40 in good health and CMV-seronegative. The sequence joins TRBV7-6 to TRBJ2-5, with TRBD2 perhaps the D gene, on 5 matching bases. CDR3 region: CASSPIGLGAIETQYF. At the DNA level, the sequence is TGTGCCAGCAGCCCGATAGGCCTGGGAGCGATAGAGACCCAGTACTTC. With the portions outside the CDR3 filled from the reference TRBV7-6 and TRBJ2-5 genes, the complete variable region becomes GAGVSQSPRYKVTKRGQDVALRCDPISGHVSLYWYRQALGQGPEFLTYFNYEAQQDKSGLPNDRFSAERPEGSISTLTIQRTEQRDSAMYRCASSPIGLGAIETQYFGPGTRLLVL.